Below are 28 T cell receptor beta chains sequenced from a single sample in a study of response to subunit inactivated influenza vaccine. TCRdb called the RT-PCR reads again in MiXCR, with one record for every CDR3 protein. Of approximately 530,000 distinct CDR3 sequences listed, 6% to 9% are singletons. The specimen was PBMCs from blood, collected roughly 24 months after vaccination. The receptors here all came from a man between 50 and 69 years old who received an inactivated influenza vaccine.

V usage is TRBV5-5 and J usage is TRBJ2-7; 8 bases match TRBD1. Germline V gene data show CDR1 as SGHKS and CDR2 as YYEKEE (reference sequence). CDR3 size: 15 residues. J gave up 6 bases and V 0 bases, and 8 bases lay outside the gene matches. The CDR3: CASSLGTGIPSEQYF. In DNA form, the CDR3 reads TGTGCCAGCAGCTTGGGGACAGGGATCCCGAGCGAGCAGTACTTC.

Written as DNA, the CDR3 is TGCAGTGCTAGCAGGGGTGTCTACGAGCAGTACTTC. Amino acid sequence: CSASRGVYEQYF. The chain carries TRBV20-1 and TRBJ2-7, with D perhaps matching TRBD1 (6 bases). The length of the CDR3 is 12 residues. Trimming took off 3 bases at V and 3 bases at J, with 9 bases between the two ends. Germline assignment: CDR1 DFQATT and CDR2 SNEGSKA (reference sequence).

Ten or more counts support this clonotype. The chain employs TRBV5-1 and TRBJ1-2; 12 bases are a match to TRBD1. Germline V gene lookup returns CDR1 SGHRS and CDR2 YFSETQ. After removal of 0 bases from V and 0 bases from J, the junction contained 6 bases not matched to a gene. The CDR3 sequence is 18 residues long. The CDR3 DNA sequence: TGCGCCAGCAGCTTGGCCGGGACAGGGGGCACGGCTAACTATGGCTACACCTTC. It codes for CASSLAGTGGTANYGYTF.

The chain carries TRBV7-9 and TRBJ1-5; perhaps TRBD1 as D (6 bases). This CDR3 comprises 13 residues. Between the trimmed V and J ends, which lost 7 bases and 3 bases, there was a span of 10 bases. The V gene's germline CDR1 is SEHNR and CDR2 FQNEAQ (reference sequence). CDR3 amino acids: CASTQGYNQPQHF. The DNA of the CDR3 is TGTGCCAGCACGCAGGGGTACAATCAGCCCCAGCATTTT.

This clonotype showed up just a few times. CDR3 DNA sequence: TGTGCCAGCATTGACTACGACGGAGCTAGCAATCAGCCCCAGCATTTT. It yields the protein CASIDYDGASNQPQHF. This chain joins TRBV28 and TRBJ1-5, with D unresolved. The CDR3 is made up of 16 amino acids. V dropped 7 bases and J dropped 0 bases, with 16 bases sitting between them. Germline values: CDR1 MDHEN, CDR2 SYDVKM.

This clonotype has more than one count but fewer than ten. This CDR3 reads CASSQNPFGEQYF. For the CDR3, the DNA is TGTGCCAGCAGCCAGAACCCTTTCGGTGAGCAGTACTTC. The chain recombines TRBV7-8 with TRBJ2-7, with D unresolved. Trimming removed 5 bases from V and 7 bases from J, with 15 bases in between. The germline V gene has CDR1 SGHVS and CDR2 FQNEAQ. The CDR3 is 13 residues long. Filled out from reference TRBV7-8 and TRBJ2-7, the complete variable domain reads GAGVSQSPRYKVAKRGQDVALRCDPISGHVSLFWYQQALGQGPEFLTYFQNEAQLDKSGLPSDRFFAERPEGSVSTLKIQRTQQEDSAVYLCASSQNPFGEQYFGPGTRLTVT.

This chain links TRBV5-5 with TRBJ1-1, with 9 bases lining up with TRBD1. The length of the CDR3 is 16 residues. Unmatched junction bases numbered 7, after V lost 4 bases and J lost 0 bases. CDR1 is SGHKS, CDR2 YYEKEE, per germline (reference sequence). The CDR3 loop is CASSPRDRAMNTEAFF. Written as DNA, the CDR3 is TGTGCCAGCAGCCCCCGGGACAGGGCAATGAACACTGAAGCTTTCTTT.

This sequence joins TRBV28 and TRBJ1-1; weak D call: TRBD1 (5 bases). There are 12 residues in the CDR3. With 6 bases removed from V and 10 bases from J, the gap between germline ends came to 15 bases. CDR1 is MDHEN and CDR2 is SYDVKM in the germline V gene. Written as DNA, the CDR3 is TGTGCCAGCAGCGGACATCCCGCTTCAGCTTTCTTT. Protein: CASSGHPASAFF.

This clonotype has only a few counts. This chain joins TRBV20-1 and TRBJ2-1; 9 positions agree with TRBD2. V lost 1 base, J lost 7 bases, and 11 bases stayed unmatched. The CDR3 runs 16 residues. The germline V gene has CDR1 DFQATT and CDR2 SNEGSKA (reference sequence). The CDR3 reads CSARALRRTSENEQFF. The CDR3 nucleotides are TGCAGTGCTAGAGCCCTTCGAAGGACTAGCGAAAATGAGCAGTTCTTC.

This clonotype was seen a handful of times. The chain joins TRBV4-2 to TRBJ2-1, with a possible D match to TRBD1 (5 bases). Between the trimmed V and J ends, which lost 2 bases and 15 bases, there was a span of 17 bases. The CDR3 spans 13 residues. Germline CDR1 LGHNA, CDR2 YNFKEQ. CDR3 loop: CASSQSSPRVGFF. Written as DNA, the CDR3 is TGTGCCAGCAGCCAATCATCCCCCAGGGTGGGGTTCTTC.

This clonotype has a handful of counts. J is TRBJ1-5 and V is TRBV6-2 or TRBV6-3; TRBD1 matches at 10 bases. The V gene end was trimmed by 0 bases and the J gene end by 6 bases; junction bases not matched to a gene: 5. The CDR3 loop spans 16 amino acids. Germline V lookup: CDR1 MNHEY, CDR2 SVGEGT. The CDR3 here is CASSYSMTGGVQPQHF. CDR3 nucleotides: TGTGCCAGCAGTTACTCTATGACAGGGGGCGTTCAGCCCCAGCATTTT.

The V and J genes are TRBV7-2 and TRBJ2-7, with 7 bases fitting TRBD2. The ends lost 3 bases at V and 1 base at J; junction bases unmatched: 6. Germline V gives CDR1 SGHTA, CDR2 FQGNSA. The CDR3 contains 15 residues. The CDR3 loop is CASSLGGSRSYEQYF. For the CDR3, the DNA is TGTGCCAGCAGCTTGGGCGGGAGTCGGTCCTACGAGCAGTACTTC.

In its sample, this clonotype was seen a few times. The rearrangement joins TRBV18 to TRBJ2-2, with D unresolved. In germline, CDR1 is KGHSH, CDR2 LQKENI. This CDR3 is built from 15 residues. Deletions cut 0 bases from V and 1 base from J, with 6 bases between. The CDR3 DNA reads TGTGCCAGCTCACCACCCTCAGGGAACACCGGGGAGCTGTTTTTT. Its protein product is CASSPPSGNTGELFF.

The chain employs TRBV20-1 and TRBJ1-4; D perhaps matches TRBD1 (5 bases). Germline-derived CDR1 and CDR2 are DFQATT and SNEGSKA (reference sequence). The CDR3 covers 15 residues. Trimming took off 0 bases at V and 2 bases at J, with 10 bases between the two ends. DNA for the CDR3: TGCAGTGCTAGAGATGTAGGGACCACTAATGAAAAACTGTTTTTT. Translating it yields CSARDVGTTNEKLFF.

This clonotype appeared many times. The V call is TRBV24-1, the J call TRBJ2-1, with D possibly being TRBD2 (6 bases). The length of the CDR3 is 13 residues. V lost 7 bases, J lost 6 bases, and 12 bases lay in between. The germline gives CDR1 KGHDR, CDR2 SFDVKD. The CDR3 is CATSNRRVNEQFF. DNA for the CDR3: TGTGCCACCAGCAATAGGAGGGTCAATGAGCAGTTCTTC.

The genes are TRBV4-3 and TRBJ1-2, with D possibly TRBD1 on 6 matching bases. Germline V CDR1 and CDR2: LGHNA, YSLEER. V was cut by 1 base and J by 6 bases, with 18 bases left in between. The CDR3 consists of 16 residues. CDR3 in amino acids: CASSQGGPGSGDGYTF. Here the CDR3 DNA reads TGCGCCAGCAGCCAAGGAGGGCCTGGGTCAGGGGATGGCTACACCTTC.

At least ten counts were recorded for this clonotype. This chain joins TRBV5-1 and TRBJ2-5, with TRBD1 matching over 7 bases. This CDR3 is built from 13 residues. The J segment lost 4 bases and the V segment lost 3 bases, leaving 3 bases of the junction unmatched. Germline values: CDR1 SGHRS, CDR2 YFSETQ. CDR3 sequence (DNA): TGCGCCAGCAGCTGGGACAGTTCAGAGACCCAGTACTTC. Its protein product is CASSWDSSETQYF. The full variable domain, its missing parts supplied by reference TRBV5-1 and TRBJ2-5, is KAGVTQTPRYLIKTRGQQVTLSCSPISGHRSVSWYQQTPGQGLQFLFEYFSETQRNKGNFPGRFSGRQFSNSRSEMNVSTLELGDSALYLCASSWDSSETQYFGPGTRLLVL.

This clonotype was seen a few times. This rearrangement joins TRBV7-2 to TRBJ2-3, with 9 bases aligning to TRBD1. The CDR3 has 14 amino acids. The germline V gene encodes CDR1 SGHTA and CDR2 FQGNSA. Trimming took 5 bases from V and 2 from J; bases not matched to a gene: 2. The CDR3 protein is CASSVQGATDTQYF. The CDR3 bases are TGTGCCAGCAGCGTACAGGGGGCCACAGATACGCAGTATTTT.

This chain links TRBV30 with TRBJ2-2; 8 bases line up with TRBD2. In germline, CDR1 is GTSNPN, CDR2 SVGIG (reference sequence). This CDR3 has 15 residues. Trimming cost V 0 bases and J 1 base; bases outside gene matches: 1. The CDR3 loop reads CAWSVLAVNTGELFF. CDR3 nucleotide sequence: TGTGCCTGGAGTGTACTAGCGGTGAACACCGGGGAGCTGTTTTTT.

There are many counts of this clonotype. V is TRBV20-1 and J is TRBJ1-3; 10 bases agree with TRBD1. The trim removed 5 bases at V and 4 bases at J, leaving 8 bases unmatched. The CDR3 contains 15 residues. The germline gives CDR1 DFQATT, CDR2 SNEGSKA (reference sequence). In nucleotides, the CDR3 is TGCAGTGCTGGGGTACCGGGACAGGGGGGAAACACCATATATTTT. Protein product: CSAGVPGQGGNTIYF.

The sample holds many counts of this clonotype. The chain recombines TRBV7-8 with TRBJ2-1; 11 bases fit TRBD2. The ends lost 2 bases at V and 7 bases at J; junction bases unmatched: 7. The CDR3 sequence is 16 residues long. From germline, CDR1 is SGHVS and CDR2 FQNEAQ. The CDR3 here is CASSLISVAGGNEQFF. The CDR3 DNA sequence: TGTGCCAGCAGCTTAATCTCGGTAGCGGGAGGGAATGAGCAGTTCTTC.

This clonotype was recorded many times. J is TRBJ1-2 and V is TRBV20-1; a possible D gene is TRBD1 (5 bases). The CDR3 totals 12 residues. In germline, CDR1 is DFQATT, CDR2 SNEGSKA (reference sequence). V lost 6 bases, J lost 6 bases, and 14 bases lay in between. The CDR3, as DNA: TGCAGTGCCCGTCCCCAGGGAAATGGCTACACCTTC. Translated: CSARPQGNGYTF.

This clonotype appeared a few times. This rearrangement joins TRBV4-2 to TRBJ2-5, with 8 bases lining up with TRBD1. J was trimmed by 5 bases and V by 4 bases; bases with no gene match: 6. Per the germline V gene, CDR1 is LGHNA and CDR2 is YNFKEQ. The CDR3 runs to 14 residues. The CDR3, as DNA: TGTGCCAGCAGCCCGGAACAGGGGGAGGAGACCCAGTACTTC. It yields the protein CASSPEQGEETQYF.

The rearrangement joins TRBV6-4 to TRBJ2-1; D uncertain. CDR3 length: 14 amino acids. V lost 5 bases, J lost 8 bases, and 16 bases lay in between. Germline V gene lookup returns CDR1 MRHNA and CDR2 SNTAGT. CDR3: CASSPSTLFDEQFF. CDR3 nucleotides: TGTGCCAGCAGTCCATCCACCCTCTTTGATGAGCAGTTCTTC.

This clonotype was counted ten times or more. V is TRBV28 and J is TRBJ2-3; unclear D gene. The CDR3 is 12 amino acids. Trimming removed 6 bases at V and 0 bases at J, with 4 bases between. Germline V CDR1 and CDR2: MDHEN, SYDVKM. The CDR3 region is CASRDSTDTQYF. The CDR3 DNA is TGTGCCAGCAGGGACAGCACAGATACGCAGTATTTT.

This clonotype was seen many times. This rearrangement joins TRBV4-1 to TRBJ2-5, with TRBD2 matching 7 bases. Germline V CDR1 and CDR2: MGHRA, YSYEKL. The CDR3 has 15 residues. With 4 bases clipped from V and 0 bases from J, the junction kept 5 bases outside the gene matches. The CDR3 region is CASSLGLADQETQYF. The CDR3 DNA reads as TGCGCCAGCAGCCTGGGGCTAGCGGACCAAGAGACCCAGTACTTC.

V usage is TRBV5-6 and J usage is TRBJ2-3, with D possibly being TRBD2 (5 bases). CDR1 is SGHDT and CDR2 is YYEEEE in the germline V gene. The V end lost 4 bases, the J end lost 8 bases, and 17 bases lay between the germline ends. This CDR3 comprises 14 residues. CDR3 loop: CASSPPPGTGTQYF. As DNA, the CDR3 is TGTGCCAGCAGCCCTCCCCCGGGAACCGGTACGCAGTATTTT.

This clonotype was counted at least ten times. V is TRBV15 and J is TRBJ2-3; 9 positions agree with TRBD2. CDR1 is LNHNV, CDR2 YYDKDF, per germline (reference sequence). There are 19 residues in the CDR3. The V and J ends lost 0 bases and 4 bases, in that order; junction bases with no gene match: 14. DNA of the CDR3: TGTGCCACCAGCAGAGATGCAGGGGTGGGTAGCGGGAGTGCAGATACGCAGTATTTT. Translated: CATSRDAGVGSGSADTQYF.